Below are 9 T cell receptor beta chains sequenced from a single sample in a study of cytomegalovirus exposure and HLA in healthy donors. It was with 60 Vbeta and 13 Jbeta primers that the PCR ran. The assay was immunoSEQ multiplex PCR, and TCRdb's table has in-frame clones only and misses some. The data show about 200,000 clones, with approximately 86% seen just once and around 0.3% held by the top ten. Sequenced: PBMCs. The receptor source for this set is a woman in her twenties or thirties in good health and CMV-seronegative.

The CDR3 DNA reads as TGTGCCAGCAGTGATCTGGGCTTGAACACTGAAGCTTTCTTT. Translating gives CASSDLGLNTEAFF. The chain employs TRBV2 and TRBJ1-1; D not resolved. The CDR3 extends over 14 amino acids. V was clipped by 3 bases and J by 0 bases, with 8 bases between them. The germline V gene has CDR1 SNHLY and CDR2 FYNNEI.

The chain uses TRBV28 and TRBJ2-3; 13 bases are a match to TRBD2. The V gene end was trimmed by 6 bases and the J gene end by 2 bases; junction bases not matched to a gene: 5. CDR1 and CDR2 from the germline V gene are MDHEN and SYDVKM. The CDR3 consists of 16 residues. Here the CDR3 reads CASRGGLAGFTDTQYF. The CDR3, as DNA: TGTGCCAGCAGGGGGGGACTAGCGGGATTCACAGATACGCAGTATTTT.

This sequence joins TRBV27 and TRBJ2-1; D possibly corresponds to TRBD2 (5 bases). The germline CDR1 and CDR2 sequences are MNHEY and SMNVEV (reference sequence). This CDR3 spans 12 amino acids. V lost 2 bases and J lost 8, with 7 bases in between. This CDR3 reads CASSLPGDEQFF. CDR3 coding DNA: TGTGCCAGCAGTTTACCCGGGGATGAGCAGTTCTTC.

This chain connects TRBV27 to TRBJ2-3; 8 bases agree with TRBD1. From germline, CDR1 is MNHEY and CDR2 SMNVEV (reference sequence). J lost 4 bases, V lost 6 bases, and 9 bases had no gene match. The CDR3 totals 15 residues. CDR3 sequence reads: CASSPDRGWSDTQYF. The CDR3 bases are TGTGCCAGCAGCCCCGACAGGGGTTGGTCAGATACGCAGTATTTT.

In this sample, this clone turned up a few times. In DNA, the CDR3 is TGTGCCAGCAGCTGGGGTAGCGAGGCAGGAAACAATGAGCAGTTCTTC. It yields the protein CASSWGSEAGNNEQFF. The chain is built from TRBV5-5 and TRBJ2-1; D perhaps matches TRBD2 (5 bases). The CDR3 extends over 16 amino acids. Germline lookup yields CDR1 SGHKS and CDR2 YYEKEE (reference sequence). The V end was cut by 3 bases, the J end by 5 bases, with 18 bases between.

The CDR3 nucleotides read TGTGCCAGCAGTAGGGACAACCCGAATCAGCCCCAGCATTTT. It encodes CASSRDNPNQPQHF. The chain employs TRBV2 and TRBJ1-5; TRBD1 is a possible D gene (6 bases). Germline lookup yields CDR1 SNHLY and CDR2 FYNNEI. The CDR3 is 14 residues long. V was cut by 5 bases and J by 4 bases, with 12 bases left in between.

This clone was detected only a few times. The chain combines TRBV6-4 with TRBJ1-4, with D hard to call. This CDR3 spans 12 amino acids. V lost 8 bases, J lost 7 bases, and 11 bases lay in between. CDR1 and CDR2 from the germline V gene are MRHNA and SNTAGT. The CDR3 reads CASSRPGEKLFF. CDR3 in DNA: TGTGCCAGCTCAAGACCGGGTGAAAAACTGTTTTTT.

Points on this clone: Other DNA sequences in the sample encode the same CDR3. The chain is built from TRBV5-1 and TRBJ1-2; maybe TRBD1 (6 bases). Germline loops: CDR1 SGHRS, CDR2 YFSETQ. V lost 4 bases and J lost 1, with 8 bases in between. The CDR3 sequence is 13 residues long. CDR3 residues: CASSPGVNYGYTF. The CDR3 nucleotides read TGCGCCAGCAGCCCAGGGGTTAACTATGGCTACACCTTC.

This clone was found once. The V call is TRBV6-1, the J call TRBJ1-2, with 7 bases fitting TRBD1. CDR1 is MNHNS, CDR2 SASEGT, per germline. V lost 8 bases and J lost 8; bases outside the gene matches: 8. The CDR3 covers 12 residues. The CDR3 protein is CASHDRVEGYTF. CDR3 bases: TGTGCCAGCCATGACAGGGTGGAAGGCTACACCTTC.